The sample holds a few counts of the clone carrying this TCR beta chain. The antigen is not known. This specimen comes from a study of T-cell memory formation after mild COVID-19. Across the study: Largely, the TCR clusters proved donor specific.

Study-wide findings and caveats: Cross-reactive memory seemingly joined, as some responding clones were found in pre-infection memory. Specificity for SARS-CoV-2 was not confirmed among the second-wave clones peaking on day 37.

Constant-segment-primed 5'RACE gave TCR alpha and TCR beta cDNA libraries with sample barcodes and UMIs. MiXCR, applied by TCRdb to the 5' RACE reads, yields one record per CDR3 protein. The sample records some 82,000 distinct CDR3 sequences, 9.5% to 15% being singletons. This CDR3 is 15 amino acids long. V was clipped by 3 bases and J by 2 bases, with 10 bases between them. The V and J genes are TRBV12-3 or TRBV12-4 and TRBJ2-2; weak D call: TRBD2 (5 bases). Sequenced material: PBMCs or a T cell subset sorted from them (not recorded which). The TCR was taken from a young man who had mild COVID-19 (a few samples of this study predate the infection). Cell type and time point are not known. The CDR3 spells CASSFGSDNTGELFF. The CDR3 DNA follows: TGTGCCAGCAGTTTTGGTAGCGATAACACCGGGGAGCTGTTTTTT.